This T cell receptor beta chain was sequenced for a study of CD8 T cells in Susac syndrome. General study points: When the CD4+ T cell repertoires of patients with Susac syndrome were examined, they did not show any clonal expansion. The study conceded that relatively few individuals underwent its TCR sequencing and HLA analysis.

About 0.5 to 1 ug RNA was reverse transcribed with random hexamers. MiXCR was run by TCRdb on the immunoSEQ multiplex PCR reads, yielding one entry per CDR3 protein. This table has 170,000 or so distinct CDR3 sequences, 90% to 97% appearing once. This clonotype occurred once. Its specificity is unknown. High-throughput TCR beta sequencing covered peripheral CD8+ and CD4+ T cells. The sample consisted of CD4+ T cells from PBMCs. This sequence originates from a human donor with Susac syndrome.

CDR3 sequence (DNA): TGCAGCGTTGCTTCGCTGGGGGGCCCGGCCGGGGAGCTGTTTTTT. Its protein product is CSVASLGGPAGELFF. The chain links TRBV29-1 to TRBJ2-2; D may match TRBD1 or TRBD2 (6 bases each). Trimming stripped 4 bases from V and 6 bases from J, with 18 bases between. The CDR3 length is 15 residues. The germline V gene has CDR1 SQVTM and CDR2 ANQGSEA.